Presented here are 30 T cell receptor beta chains from one specimen sequenced in a study of blood T cell repertoires in COVID-19. Sequenced by immunoSEQ multiplex PCR; TCRdb stores in-frame clones only, minus some. The repertoire has about 400,000 clones, approximately 91% of them found once; the top ten carry 2% to 2.5%. The specimen was PBMCs or T cells enriched from blood (not recorded which). All receptors derive from a woman aged 40 to 50 with acute COVID-19.

The chain links TRBV18 to TRBJ1-1; TRBD1 agrees at 9 bases. CDR1 and CDR2 from the germline V gene are KGHSH and LQKENI. CDR3 length: 15 residues. Trimming removed 5 bases from V and 7 bases from J; junction bases left unmatched: 11. The CDR3 loop is CASSSHRGRVGEAFF. In DNA, the CDR3 is TGTGCCAGCTCATCCCACAGGGGGCGAGTGGGTGAAGCTTTCTTT.

The rearrangement joins TRBV6-5 to TRBJ2-7; possibly TRBD1 for D (5 bases). The V end was cut by 6 bases, the J end by 2 bases, with 11 bases between. Germline values: CDR1 MNHEY, CDR2 SVGAGI. CDR3 length: 13 amino acids. The CDR3 protein is CASRDTTTYEQYF. For the CDR3, the DNA is TGTGCCAGCAGGGACACCACTACCTACGAGCAGTACTTC.

The chain employs TRBV19 and TRBJ2-7, with D tentatively TRBD1 (5 bases). Germline CDR1 LNHDA, CDR2 SQIVND (reference sequence). Trimming left V 5 bases short and J 4 bases short, with 15 bases between. CDR3 length equals 14 residues. In nucleotides, the CDR3 is TGTGCCAGTAGTTCGTACAATCAGGGATACGAGCAGTACTTC. This sequence encodes CASSSYNQGYEQYF.

The chain recombines TRBV19 with TRBJ1-5, with no clear D. CDR1 and CDR2 from the germline V gene are LNHDA and SQIVND (reference sequence). CDR3 length: 14 amino acids. Trimming pared 6 bases from V and 5 bases from J, leaving 14 bases between. CDR3 DNA sequence: TGTGCCAGTAGATCCGTGCTCGGGGATCAGCCCCAGCATTTT. Its translation: CASRSVLGDQPQHF.

CDR3: CAWNSKEGTGYTF. The DNA for the CDR3 is TGTGCCTGGAATTCCAAGGAGGGTACTGGCTACACCTTC. The V gene is TRBV30, the J gene TRBJ1-2; D is unclear. The V and J ends lost 4 bases and 7 bases respectively, with 16 bases between them. There are 13 residues in the CDR3. Per the germline V gene, CDR1 is GTSNPN and CDR2 is SVGIG (reference sequence). The full variable domain, its missing parts supplied by reference TRBV30 and TRBJ1-2, is SQTIHQWPATLVQPVGSPLSLECTVEGTSNPNLYWYRQAAGRGLQLLFYSVGIGQISSEVPQNLSASRPQDRQFILSSKKLLLSDSGFYLCAWNSKEGTGYTFGSGTRLTVV.

This sequence joins TRBV5-1 and TRBJ2-3; 8 positions match TRBD2. CDR1 and CDR2 (germline): SGHRS, YFSETQ. The CDR3 length is 15 residues. Trimming cost V 6 bases and J 3 bases; bases outside gene matches: 9. The CDR3 nucleotides read TGCGCCAGCACTCCACGCGCGGGGGGAACAGATACGCAGTATTTT. Amino acids: CASTPRAGGTDTQYF.

V gene TRBV5-5 combines with J gene TRBJ2-7, with 7 bases identical to TRBD2. The CDR3 runs to 15 residues. Germline V gene sequence: CDR1 SGHKS, CDR2 YYEKEE (reference sequence). The trim removed 4 bases at V and 2 bases at J, leaving 9 bases unmatched. The CDR3 region is CASSPSPGLPYEQYF. The CDR3 DNA follows: TGTGCCAGCAGCCCCTCTCCGGGACTACCCTACGAGCAGTACTTC. Supplemented by reference TRBV5-5 and TRBJ2-7, the full variable domain reads DAGVTQSPTHLIKTRGQQVTLRCSPISGHKSVSWYQQVLGQGPQFIFQYYEKEERGRGNFPDRFSARQFPNYSSELNVNALLLGDSALYLCASSPSPGLPYEQYFGPGTRLTVT.

A single count supports this clone. This chain uses TRBV5-1 with TRBJ1-6; D gene uncertain. This CDR3 is 14 amino acids long. The ends were cut back, 0 bases at V and 7 bases at J, with 8 bases in the middle. Looked up from germline, CDR1 is SGHRS and CDR2 is YFSETQ. Here the CDR3 reads CASSLDYLNSPLHF. The CDR3 nucleotides read TGCGCCAGCAGCTTGGACTACCTAAATTCACCCCTCCACTTT.

The rearrangement links TRBV7-6 to TRBJ1-5; D uncertain. The CDR3 loop spans 13 amino acids. Trimming pared 5 bases from V and 5 bases from J, leaving 10 bases between. Per the germline V gene, CDR1 is SGHVS and CDR2 is FNYEAQ. As DNA, the CDR3 is TGTGCCAGCAGCAGCGGACCTGATCAGCCCCAGCATTTT. The encoded protein is CASSSGPDQPQHF.

The V call is TRBV10-3, the J call TRBJ1-5, with a possible D match to TRBD1 (5 bases). From germline, CDR1 is ENHRY and CDR2 SYGVKD. V lost 5 bases, J lost 4 bases, and 9 bases lay in between. The CDR3 runs 13 residues. The chain's CDR3 is CAISIDRNQPQHF. In nucleotides, the CDR3 is TGTGCCATCAGTATCGACAGAAATCAGCCCCAGCATTTT.

This clone came up a few times. Distinct nucleotide sequences in the sample also encode this CDR3. The chain has TRBV5-1 and TRBJ2-7; D might be TRBD1 (5 bases). Germline V CDR1 and CDR2: SGHRS, YFSETQ. The CDR3 length is 14 residues. V gave up 0 bases and J gave up 5 bases, with 12 bases separating them. The CDR3 nucleotides are TGCGCCAGCAGCTTGGGCCAAGGGGCAGACGAGCAGTACTTC. This translates into CASSLGQGADEQYF.

The CDR3 region is CASSQADRGAGYTF. The CDR3 coding sequence is TGTGCCAGCAGCCAAGCAGACAGGGGGGCTGGCTACACCTTC. V and J are TRBV3-1 (or the pseudogene TRBV3-2) and TRBJ1-2; TRBD1 matches 9 bases. The germline gives CDR1 LGHDT, CDR2 YNNKEL (reference sequence). Trimming took 1 base from V and 7 from J; bases not matched to a gene: 4. The CDR3 contains 14 residues.

This rearrangement joins TRBV28 to TRBJ1-1; TRBD1 aligns across 7 bases. CDR3 size: 18 residues. The trim removed 3 bases at V and 3 bases at J, leaving 16 bases unmatched. Germline CDR1 and CDR2: MDHEN and SYDVKM. The DNA for the CDR3 is TGTGCCAGCAGTTTCCTCTCAAACAGGGGCCGCGCACACACTGAAGCTTTCTTT. This encodes CASSFLSNRGRAHTEAFF.

The J gene is TRBJ2-7, the V gene TRBV19; 8 bases map to TRBD1. The germline V gene has CDR1 LNHDA and CDR2 SQIVND (reference sequence). The CDR3 has 14 amino acids. Trimming removed 3 bases from V and 6 bases from J; junction bases left unmatched: 7. DNA of the CDR3: TGTGCCAGTAGTATGGACAGGGCAGGAGGCGAGCAGTACTTC. The encoded protein is CASSMDRAGGEQYF.

The CDR3 protein is CAWSARQGLSGELFF. The CDR3 nucleotides read TGTGCCTGGAGCGCCCGACAGGGATTGAGCGGGGAGCTGTTTTTT. This sequence joins TRBV30 and TRBJ2-2; the match to TRBD1 covers 7 bases. The CDR3 consists of 15 residues. The ends lost 3 bases at V and 7 bases at J; junction bases unmatched: 11. Germline V lookup: CDR1 GTSNPN, CDR2 SVGIG (reference sequence).

The gene calls are TRBV3-1 (or the pseudogene TRBV3-2) and TRBJ1-1, with D perhaps TRBD1 (5 bases). The CDR3 runs 14 residues. Trimming removed 1 base at V and 3 bases at J, with 9 bases between. CDR1 and CDR2 from the germline V gene are LGHDT and YNNKEL (reference sequence). The DNA of the CDR3 is TGTGCCAGCAGCCAAGCCCAGGGCTACACTGAAGCTTTCTTT. The encoded protein is CASSQAQGYTEAFF.

The chain joins TRBV5-1 to TRBJ1-4, with 7 bases aligning to TRBD1. Trimming took 4 bases from V and 8 from J; bases not matched to a gene: 8. This CDR3 region has 14 residues. Germline CDR1 and CDR2: SGHRS and YFSETQ. The CDR3 DNA follows: TGCGCCAGCAGCAAGACAGGGTCCCTAGAAAAACTGTTTTTT. Translation: CASSKTGSLEKLFF.

This clone was seen more than once but under ten times. The rearrangement links TRBV12-3 or TRBV12-4 to TRBJ1-1, with D perhaps matching TRBD1 (5 bases). The CDR3 extends over 13 amino acids. Trimming shortened V by 8 bases and J by 4 bases, and 14 bases separated the two germline ends. The CDR3 reads CASRPGGFTEAFF. CDR3 DNA: TGTGCCAGCCGACCCGGGGGTTTCACTGAAGCTTTCTTT.

V usage is TRBV2 and J usage is TRBJ2-1; the D gene is possibly TRBD2 (5 bases). Per germline, CDR1 SNHLY and CDR2 FYNNEI. Trimming pared 5 bases from V and 3 bases from J, leaving 11 bases between. This CDR3 is built from 14 residues. The chain's CDR3 is CASSNRDIYNEQFF. The CDR3 nucleotides read TGTGCCAGCAGTAACCGGGATATCTACAATGAGCAGTTCTTC.

The CDR3 nucleotides read TGTGCCAGCAGTCCGTCGGACAGGGTGAACACCGGGGAGCTGTTTTTT. This encodes CASSPSDRVNTGELFF. The chain uses TRBV27 and TRBJ2-2; 8 positions agree with TRBD1. The trim removed 5 bases at V and 1 base at J, leaving 6 bases unmatched. This CDR3 contains 16 residues. CDR1 MNHEY and CDR2 SMNVEV come from the germline V gene (reference sequence).

This chain joins TRBV5-1 and TRBJ2-3, with D tentatively TRBD1 (6 bases). The germline gives CDR1 SGHRS, CDR2 YFSETQ. V dropped 3 bases and J dropped 4 bases, with 15 bases sitting between them. The CDR3 covers 15 residues. CDR3 sequence reads: CASSSNDNRADTQYF. The CDR3 DNA sequence: TGCGCCAGCAGCTCTAATGACAACAGGGCAGATACGCAGTATTTT.

V is TRBV3-1 (or the pseudogene TRBV3-2) and J is TRBJ2-5; TRBD2 matches 9 bases. The germline V gene has CDR1 LGHDT and CDR2 YNNKEL (reference sequence). Germline trimming cut 0 bases from V and 3 bases from J; bases unmatched to any gene: 14. The CDR3 has 19 amino acids. CDR3 in DNA: TGTGCCAGCAGCCAAGATCTTAGGGCTAGCGGGGTACGGAAAGAGACCCAGTACTTC. Protein product: CASSQDLRASGVRKETQYF.

The chain uses TRBV9 and TRBJ1-2; D is uncertain. Per germline, CDR1 SGDLS and CDR2 YYNGEE. Between the trimmed V and J ends, which lost 4 bases and 7 bases, there was a span of 8 bases. The CDR3 length is 11 residues. As DNA, the CDR3 is TGTGCCAGCAGCTCCAGCGGTGGCTACACCTTC. It translates to CASSSSGGYTF.

This clone was detected a few times. This chain links TRBV10-3 with TRBJ1-5, with no clear D. The CDR3 totals 13 residues. CDR1 is ENHRY, CDR2 SYGVKD, per germline. V was clipped by 4 bases and J by 7 bases, with 11 bases between them. CDR3 sequence: CAISADNDQPQHF. The CDR3 coding sequence is TGTGCCATCAGTGCCGACAATGACCAGCCCCAGCATTTT.

Only one count was recorded for this clone. This rearrangement joins TRBV19 to TRBJ1-2; 7 nucleotides line up with TRBD1. Per germline, CDR1 LNHDA and CDR2 SQIVND (reference sequence). V dropped 4 bases and J dropped 7; count of bases not matched to a gene: 6. CDR3 length: 13 residues. The CDR3 DNA reads as TGTGCCAGTAGTACCACCACAGGGGCTGGCTACACCTTC. As protein: CASSTTTGAGYTF.

The V and J genes are TRBV12-3 or TRBV12-4 and TRBJ2-3; D unclear. V was shortened by 2 bases and J by 3 bases, with 3 bases between the two germline ends. The CDR3 has 12 amino acids. CDR3 sequence: CASSLSTDTQYF. As DNA, the CDR3 is TGTGCCAGCAGTTTATCAACAGATACGCAGTATTTT.

The rearrangement joins TRBV6-1 to TRBJ1-2, with 9 bases matching TRBD1. Looked up from germline, CDR1 is MNHNS and CDR2 is SASEGT. With V trimmed by 3 bases and J by 8 bases, 7 bases remained unmatched. The CDR3 extends over 14 amino acids. This CDR3 reads CASSDRDRASGYTF. CDR3 sequence (DNA): TGTGCCAGCAGTGATCGGGACAGGGCTTCCGGCTACACCTTC.

J is TRBJ1-3 and V is TRBV5-1, with D tentatively TRBD1 (6 bases). CDR1 and CDR2 from the germline V gene are SGHRS and YFSETQ. CDR3 length: 16 amino acids. V lost 0 bases to trimming and J lost 0 bases, with 10 bases between them. The CDR3 reads CASSLDGGGSGNTIYF. The CDR3 DNA reads as TGCGCCAGCAGCTTGGATGGGGGCGGCTCTGGAAACACCATATATTTT.

V and J are TRBV5-4 and TRBJ2-5; 8 nucleotides align to TRBD1. Germline values: CDR1 SGHNT, CDR2 YYREEE (reference sequence). The CDR3 length is 15 residues. Trimming cost V 4 bases and J 6 bases; bases outside gene matches: 11. The CDR3 reads CASSSAGQGVKTQYF. The CDR3 region has the DNA TGTGCCAGCAGCAGTGCCGGACAGGGCGTAAAGACCCAGTACTTC.

This chain joins TRBV30 and TRBJ2-5, with 7 bases aligning to TRBD1. With V trimmed by 4 bases and J by 4 bases, 3 bases remained unmatched. Germline assignment: CDR1 GTSNPN and CDR2 SVGIG (reference sequence). There are 12 residues in the CDR3. CDR3 loop: CAWTRQGETQYF. The CDR3 DNA reads TGTGCCTGGACTAGACAGGGAGAGACCCAGTACTTC.